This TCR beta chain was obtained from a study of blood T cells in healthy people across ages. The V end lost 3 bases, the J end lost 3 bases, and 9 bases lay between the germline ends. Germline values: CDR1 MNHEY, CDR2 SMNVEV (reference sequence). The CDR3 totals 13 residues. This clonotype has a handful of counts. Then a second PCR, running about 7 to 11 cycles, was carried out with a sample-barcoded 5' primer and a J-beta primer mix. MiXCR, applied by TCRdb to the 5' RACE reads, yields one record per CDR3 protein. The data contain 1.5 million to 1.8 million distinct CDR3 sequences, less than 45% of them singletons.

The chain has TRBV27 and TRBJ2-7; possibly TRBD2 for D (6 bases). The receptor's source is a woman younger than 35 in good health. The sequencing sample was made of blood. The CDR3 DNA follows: TGTGCCAGCAGTTTCTGGGGAGGCTACGAGCAGTACTTC. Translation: CASSFWGGYEQYF.